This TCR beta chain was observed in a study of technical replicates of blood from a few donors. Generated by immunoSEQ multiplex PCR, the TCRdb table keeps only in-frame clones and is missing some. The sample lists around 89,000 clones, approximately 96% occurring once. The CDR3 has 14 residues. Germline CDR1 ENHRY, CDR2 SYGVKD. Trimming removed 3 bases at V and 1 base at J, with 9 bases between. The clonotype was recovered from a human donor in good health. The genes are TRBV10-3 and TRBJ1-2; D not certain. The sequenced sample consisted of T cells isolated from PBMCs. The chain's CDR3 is CAISESGSNYGYTF. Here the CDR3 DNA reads TGTGCCATCAGTGAAAGCGGCAGTAACTATGGCTACACCTTC.